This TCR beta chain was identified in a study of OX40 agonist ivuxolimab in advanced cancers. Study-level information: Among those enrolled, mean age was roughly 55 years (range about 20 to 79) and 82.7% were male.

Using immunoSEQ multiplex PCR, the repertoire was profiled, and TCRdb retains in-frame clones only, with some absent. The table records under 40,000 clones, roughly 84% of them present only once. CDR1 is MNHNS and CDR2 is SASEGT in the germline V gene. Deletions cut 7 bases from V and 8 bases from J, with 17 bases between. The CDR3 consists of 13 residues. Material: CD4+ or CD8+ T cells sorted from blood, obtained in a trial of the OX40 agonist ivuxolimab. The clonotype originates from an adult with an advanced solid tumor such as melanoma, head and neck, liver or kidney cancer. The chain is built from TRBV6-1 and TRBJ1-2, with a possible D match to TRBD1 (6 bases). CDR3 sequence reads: CASKDSTLGGYTF. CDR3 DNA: TGTGCCAGCAAGGACAGTACCTTAGGGGGCTACACCTTC.